One and the same sample provided the 6 T cell receptor beta chains below, sequenced in a study of T cell repertoires in cytomegalovirus infection. The antigens for these receptors are not known. TCRdb processed the reads anew with MiXCR; each CDR3 protein has one entry. Of about 480,000 distinct CDR3 sequences in the sample, roughly a third were seen once. The sample was cultured PBMCs, taken from culture after CMV antigen stimulation. These TCRs come from a human donor in good health (CMV status not recorded). Some clones in this sample may be carry-over from other donors' samples.

This chain connects TRBV19 to TRBJ1-5; no firm D call. Trimming shortened V by 1 base and J by 5 bases, and 6 bases separated the two germline ends. This CDR3 has 13 residues. Germline assignment: CDR1 LNHDA and CDR2 SQIVND (reference sequence). Here the CDR3 DNA reads TGTGCCAGTAGTATAGCCCGAGATCAGCCCCAGCATTTT. Translating it yields CASSIARDQPQHF.

The chain joins TRBV19 to TRBJ2-5, with a possible D match to TRBD2 (5 bases). V dropped 5 bases and J dropped 5 bases, with 15 bases sitting between them. Germline lookup yields CDR1 LNHDA and CDR2 SQIVND (reference sequence). This CDR3 contains 14 residues. The CDR3 DNA sequence: TGTGCCAGTAGTTACCGCCCGCCTAGCGAGACCCAGTACTTC. Translated, it gives CASSYRPPSETQYF. The full variable domain, completed using reference TRBV19 and TRBJ2-5, is DGGITQSPKYLFRKEGQNVTLSCEQNLNHDAMYWYRQDPGQGLRLIYYSQIVNDFQKGDIAEGYSVSREKKESFPLTVTSAQKNPTAFYLCASSYRPPSETQYFGPGTRLLVL.

This clonotype was seen only a few times. The chain recombines TRBV18 with TRBJ2-2; perhaps TRBD2 as D (6 bases). This CDR3 is 14 amino acids long. In germline, CDR1 is KGHSH, CDR2 LQKENI. V lost 5 bases, J lost 3 bases, and 10 bases lay in between. CDR3: CASSTGADTGELFF. Written as DNA, the CDR3 is TGTGCCAGCTCAACGGGAGCGGACACCGGGGAGCTGTTTTTT.

V usage is TRBV29-1 and J usage is TRBJ2-5; 7 bases are a match to TRBD2. The CDR3 is made up of 11 amino acids. Germline CDR1 is SQVTM and CDR2 is ANQGSEA. The junction had 4 bases not matched to a gene; V was cut back by 7 bases and J by 5 bases. The DNA for the CDR3 is TGCAGCGCCGGGGAGGGGGAGACCCAGTACTTC. It is translated as CSAGEGETQYF.

The chain links TRBV11-1 to TRBJ2-1; 11 nucleotides match TRBD2. The CDR3 has 18 amino acids. The J segment lost 0 bases and the V segment lost 3 bases, leaving 7 bases of the junction unmatched. Germline V gene data show CDR1 as SGHAT and CDR2 as FQDESV (reference sequence). The CDR3 region is CASSLLAGGSDSYNEQFF. Written as DNA, the CDR3 is TGTGCCAGCAGCTTGCTAGCGGGAGGTTCTGACTCCTACAATGAGCAGTTCTTC.

This chain connects TRBV6-6 to TRBJ1-2, with no clear D. Per the germline V gene, CDR1 is MNHNY and CDR2 is SVGAGI (reference sequence). The CDR3 is 13 residues long. Between the trimmed V and J ends, which lost 2 bases and 8 bases, there was a span of 12 bases. The CDR3 protein is CASSYERVVGYTF. The CDR3, as DNA: TGTGCCAGCAGTTACGAGAGAGTTGTCGGCTACACCTTC.